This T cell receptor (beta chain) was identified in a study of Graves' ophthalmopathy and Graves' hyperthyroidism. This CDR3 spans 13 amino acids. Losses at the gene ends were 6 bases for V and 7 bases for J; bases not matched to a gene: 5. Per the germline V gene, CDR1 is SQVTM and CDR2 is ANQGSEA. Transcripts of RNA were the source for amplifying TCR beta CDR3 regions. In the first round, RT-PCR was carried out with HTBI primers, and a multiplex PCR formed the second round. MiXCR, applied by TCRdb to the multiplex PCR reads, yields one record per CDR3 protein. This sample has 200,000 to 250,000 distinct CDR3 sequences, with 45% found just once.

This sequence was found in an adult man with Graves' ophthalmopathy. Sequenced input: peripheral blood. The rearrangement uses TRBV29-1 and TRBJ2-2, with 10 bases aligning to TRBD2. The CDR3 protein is CSVRLAGVGELFF. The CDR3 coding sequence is TGCAGCGTAAGGCTAGCGGGAGTCGGGGAGCTGTTTTTT.